These 20 T cell receptor beta chains were sequenced from one sample in a study of T cells in Graves' hyperthyroidism and ophthalmopathy. Amplification yielded TCR beta CDR3 regions, with RNA transcripts as the source. The HTBI set primed first-round TCR CDR3 RT-PCR. Via MiXCR, TCRdb re-called the multiplex PCR reads, giving one row per CDR3 protein. Among approximately 400,000 distinct CDR3 sequences listed, approximately 13% were seen once. The material sequenced was blood. These receptor sequences come from a woman aged 60-75 years with Graves' hyperthyroidism.

This clonotype was found a few times. This chain uses TRBV24-1 with TRBJ2-2; D is possibly TRBD1 (6 bases). CDR1 is KGHDR and CDR2 is SFDVKD in the germline V gene. V was pared by 5 bases and J by 5 bases, with 14 bases between. The CDR3 contains 15 residues. The chain's CDR3 is CATSGTQGTTGELFF. The DNA of the CDR3 is TGTGCCACCAGTGGGACCCAAGGGACAACCGGGGAGCTGTTTTTT.

This clonotype was recorded at least ten times. The CDR3 DNA follows: TGCAGTGCTATTTCTAGCTCAGATACGCAGTATTTT. Protein: CSAISSSDTQYF. J is TRBJ2-3 and V is TRBV20-1; the D gene is possibly TRBD2 (5 bases). Germline CDR1 reads DFQATT; CDR2 reads SNEGSKA (reference sequence). Deletions cut 4 bases from V and 4 bases from J, with 9 bases between. The CDR3 spans 12 residues.

This clonotype was observed at least ten times. The chain uses TRBV19 and TRBJ2-5; D is perhaps TRBD2 (5 bases). V lost 3 bases to trimming and J lost 5 bases, with 13 bases between them. Germline V gene lookup returns CDR1 LNHDA and CDR2 SQIVND (reference sequence). This CDR3 has 14 residues. DNA of the CDR3: TGTGCCAGTAGTATTGGAGGTCGATGGGAGACCCAGTACTTC. Its translation: CASSIGGRWETQYF. Full variable domain (outside the CDR3, taken from reference TRBV19 and TRBJ2-5): DGGITQSPKYLFRKEGQNVTLSCEQNLNHDAMYWYRQDPGQGLRLIYYSQIVNDFQKGDIAEGYSVSREKKESFPLTVTSAQKNPTAFYLCASSIGGRWETQYFGPGTRLLVL.

The V gene is TRBV11-1, the J gene TRBJ2-5, with 8 bases fitting TRBD1. The CDR3 contains 15 residues. With V trimmed by 0 bases and J by 5 bases, 5 bases remained unmatched. Germline CDR1 SGHAT, CDR2 FQDESV (reference sequence). The CDR3 region is CASSLAPGGRETQYF. The CDR3 coding sequence is TGTGCCAGCAGCTTAGCCCCAGGGGGCCGCGAGACCCAGTACTTC.

V and J are TRBV28 and TRBJ2-2; the match to TRBD1 covers 9 bases. CDR1 is MDHEN and CDR2 is SYDVKM in the germline V gene. V gave up 4 bases and J gave up 7 bases; unmatched junction bases: 7. The CDR3 spans 15 residues. CDR3 region: CASSWGTGIVGELFF. CDR3 coding DNA: TGTGCCAGCAGTTGGGGGACAGGGATAGTCGGGGAGCTGTTTTTT. Full variable domain (remainder filled in from reference TRBV28 and TRBJ2-2): DVKVTQSSRYLVKRTGEKVFLECVQDMDHENMFWYRQDPGLGLRLIYFSYDVKMKEKGDIPEGYSVSREKKERFSLILESASTNQTSMYLCASSWGTGIVGELFFGEGSRLTVL.

This clonotype was seen more than once but under ten times. CDR3 bases: TGTGCCACCAGGGGATGGAGCGGGAGCTCCTACGAGCAGTACTTC. This translates into CATRGWSGSSYEQYF. The chain recombines TRBV27 with TRBJ2-7; the match to TRBD2 covers 8 bases. CDR1 MNHEY and CDR2 SMNVEV come from the germline V gene (reference sequence). The CDR3 contains 15 residues. The V gene end was trimmed by 10 bases and the J gene end by 0 bases; junction bases not matched to a gene: 11.

The chain is built from TRBV7-9 and TRBJ2-7; 9 nucleotides line up with TRBD1. V gave up 5 bases and J gave up 2 bases; unmatched junction bases: 13. Germline loops: CDR1 SEHNR, CDR2 FQNEAQ (reference sequence). CDR3 length: 17 amino acids. CDR3 nucleotides: TGTGCCAGCAGCCCATCCCCCGGGACAGGGTTCGCCTACGAGCAGTACTTC. Translating it yields CASSPSPGTGFAYEQYF.

J is TRBJ2-2 and V is TRBV7-9, with TRBD1 as a possible D gene (5 bases). V lost 1 base, J lost 3 bases, and 21 bases lay in between. Germline CDR1 reads SEHNR; CDR2 reads FQNEAQ (reference sequence). The CDR3 has 19 amino acids. The CDR3 sequence is CASSLGGSWQVKYTGELFF. Written as DNA, the CDR3 is TGTGCCAGCAGCTTAGGGGGCTCGTGGCAGGTGAAATACACCGGGGAGCTGTTTTTT.

This clonotype was seen a handful of times. The chain is built from TRBV29-1 and TRBJ1-1, with D unclear. Germline lookup yields CDR1 SQVTM and CDR2 ANQGSEA. The V gene lost 4 bases and the J gene lost 5 bases, with 17 bases spanning the gap. The CDR3 is made up of 14 amino acids. The CDR3 DNA is TGCAGCGTTGGTCTCTTAGGGTATGCGACTGAAGCTTTCTTT. Its translation is CSVGLLGYATEAFF. Looking up the rest from reference TRBV29-1 and TRBJ1-1 gives the full variable domain: SAVISQKPSRDICQRGTSLTIQCQVDSQVTMMFWYRQQPGQSLTLIATANQGSEATYESGFVIDKFPISRPNLTFSTLTVSNMSPEDSSIYLCSVGLLGYATEAFFGQGTRLTVV.

This clonotype was counted at least ten times. The chain combines TRBV6-5 with TRBJ1-1, with D hard to call. Germline V gene sequence: CDR1 MNHEY, CDR2 SVGAGI. V lost 2 bases, J lost 5 bases, and 9 bases lay in between. This CDR3 is 13 amino acids long. CDR3 DNA sequence: TGTGCCAGCAGTTACGGATCTTATACTGAAGCTTTCTTT. Amino acid sequence: CASSYGSYTEAFF.

This chain links TRBV29-1 with TRBJ1-1; no definite D call. Germline V gene data show CDR1 as SQVTM and CDR2 as ANQGSEA. This CDR3 is built from 14 residues. The V end was cut by 7 bases, the J end by 0 bases, with 15 bases between. The CDR3 spells CSADPGDVNTEAFF. For the CDR3, the DNA is TGCAGCGCTGACCCCGGGGATGTGAACACTGAAGCTTTCTTT.

V is TRBV30 and J is TRBJ2-3, with 10 nucleotides matching TRBD2. The CDR3 totals 15 residues. CDR1 is GTSNPN, CDR2 SVGIG, per germline (reference sequence). J was trimmed by 5 bases and V by 0 bases; bases with no gene match: 5. For the CDR3, the DNA is TGTGCCTGGAGTGTCAGCGGGAGGGCGAGAGATACGCAGTATTTT. Translated: CAWSVSGRARDTQYF. Combining the CDR3 with reference TRBV30 and TRBJ2-3 gives the whole variable domain SQTIHQWPATLVQPVGSPLSLECTVEGTSNPNLYWYRQAAGRGLQLLFYSVGIGQISSEVPQNLSASRPQDRQFILSSKKLLLSDSGFYLCAWSVSGRARDTQYFGPGTRLTVL.

As to this clonotype: A read error may be the cause here, since a much bigger clone is one base away. This rearrangement joins TRBV5-1 to TRBJ2-2; possibly TRBD1 or TRBD2 for D (5 bases each). Germline assignment: CDR1 SGHRS and CDR2 YFSETQ. The CDR3 runs to 15 residues. The CDR3 is CVSSFQGEATGELFF. The CDR3, as DNA: TGCGTCAGCAGCTTTCAGGGAGAGGCCACCGGGGAGCTGTTTTTT.

This clonotype was picked up many times. The chain has TRBV20-1 and TRBJ2-3; 8 bases match TRBD2. Losses at the gene ends were 0 bases for V and 8 bases for J; bases not matched to a gene: 13. Germline V gene sequence: CDR1 DFQATT, CDR2 SNEGSKA (reference sequence). CDR3 size: 16 residues. The DNA of the CDR3 is TGCAGTGCTAGAGATCGAGTAAGCGGGAGTATTGGTACGCAGTATTTT. Translated, it gives CSARDRVSGSIGTQYF.

This clonotype was detected many times. This sequence joins TRBV3-1 and TRBJ2-1, with TRBD2 matching over 12 bases. This CDR3 spans 16 amino acids. Germline V gene data show CDR1 as LGHDT and CDR2 as YNNKEL (reference sequence). J lost 8 bases, V lost 4 bases, and 9 bases had no gene match. CDR3 loop: CASSPLRLAGADEQFF. The CDR3 DNA reads TGTGCCAGCAGCCCACTCCGACTAGCGGGAGCAGATGAGCAGTTCTTC.

In this sample, this clonotype turned up a few times. The DNA of the CDR3 is TGCAGTGCTAGGGAATTAGTGTCGTTCGAGGAGCAGTTCTTC. Translating gives CSARELVSFEEQFF. J is TRBJ2-1 and V is TRBV20-1; no clear D gene. CDR3 length: 14 residues. V lost 3 bases and J lost 10, with 19 bases in between. Germline V gene lookup returns CDR1 DFQATT and CDR2 SNEGSKA (reference sequence).

At least ten counts were recorded for this clonotype. The J gene is TRBJ2-7, the V gene TRBV7-9; no reliable D call. Germline-derived CDR1 and CDR2 are SEHNR and FQNEAQ (reference sequence). Deletions cut 7 bases from V and 2 bases from J, with 15 bases between. There are 14 residues in the CDR3. CDR3 in DNA: TGTGCCAGCAACAACAGAGACGGCGCCTACGAGCAGTACTTC. As protein: CASNNRDGAYEQYF.

This clonotype has at least ten counts. V usage is TRBV15 and J usage is TRBJ1-5; 7 bases align to TRBD1. There are 17 residues in the CDR3. CDR1 is LNHNV and CDR2 is YYDKDF in the germline V gene (reference sequence). Germline trimming cut 2 bases from V and 0 bases from J; bases unmatched to any gene: 7. For the CDR3, the DNA is TGTGCCACCAGCAGACTCTGGACAGGCTATAGCAATCAGCCCCAGCATTTT. This encodes CATSRLWTGYSNQPQHF.

This clonotype has just a few counts. The chain joins TRBV24-1 to TRBJ2-7, with 10 bases identical to TRBD1. V lost 3 bases and J lost 5; bases outside the gene matches: 6. The V gene's germline CDR1 is KGHDR and CDR2 SFDVKD. This CDR3 is built from 15 residues. CDR3 bases: TGTGCCACCAGTGATACGGGACAGGGGAGTGACGAGCAGTACTTC. It codes for CATSDTGQGSDEQYF.

The chain links TRBV10-3 to TRBJ2-7, with D tentatively TRBD1 (5 bases). The CDR3 is 12 amino acids. Germline CDR1 is ENHRY and CDR2 is SYGVKD. The germline V and J ends were trimmed by 2 bases and 6 bases, with 8 bases remaining between them. CDR3 residues: CAISEGAREQYF. CDR3 nucleotides: TGTGCCATCAGTGAGGGGGCGCGCGAGCAGTACTTC.